The present TCR beta chain was sequenced within a study of human T cells and chemical hapten exposure. Study summary: Weekly administration of diphenylcyclopropenone to the scalp of patients continued throughout the approximately 24-week study. A patient group, mainly female, showed alopecia areata, totalis or universalis. Overall study results and limits: No shift was seen in TCRs above 1 in 1000 frequency with DPC sensitization.

The V gene's germline CDR1 is KGHDR and CDR2 SFDVKD. V lost 4 bases to trimming and J lost 2 bases, with 17 bases between them. This CDR3 is 18 amino acids long. Specified time point: pre-sensitization, week 0. Treatment denoted: therapeutic diphenylcyclopropenone sensitization with weekly scalp DPC. Extraction of total RNA was performed on unfractionated whole blood. TCRdb reprocessed the RACE reads with MiXCR, giving one entry per CDR3 protein. Of about 92,000 distinct CDR3 sequences in the sample, roughly 9.1% are singletons; the top ten hold approximately 3.8%. This clonotype was observed many times. Antigen unknown.

The chain recombines TRBV24-1 with TRBJ2-6, with a weak D call TRBD2 (6 bases). The material sequenced was whole blood, taken in connection with sensitization to the hapten diphenylcyclopropenone (DPC). This TCR derives from a woman in her thirties or forties with alopecia areata. Some clones in this sample may be carry-over from other donors' samples. The CDR3 protein is CATSDPPGAGPGANVLTF. The CDR3 DNA sequence: TGTGCCACCAGTGACCCTCCGGGAGCTGGACCTGGGGCCAACGTCCTGACTTTC.